Shown below are 7 T cell receptor beta chains from a single sample sequenced in a study of OX40 agonist ivuxolimab in advanced cancers. Sequenced by immunoSEQ multiplex PCR; TCRdb stores in-frame clones only, minus some. The repertoire holds roughly 90,000 clones, approximately 94% seen once, with around 2.8% in the top ten. The material sequenced was CD4+ or CD8+ T cells sorted from blood, taken in a trial of the OX40 agonist ivuxolimab. The source is an adult with an advanced solid tumor such as melanoma, head and neck, liver or kidney cancer.

The V gene is TRBV9, the J gene TRBJ2-5, with D maybe TRBD1 (5 bases). V was cut by 0 bases and J by 1 base, with 7 bases left in between. The length of the CDR3 is 14 residues. Germline lookup yields CDR1 SGDLS and CDR2 YYNGEE. The CDR3: CASSVEGVQETQYF. The CDR3 nucleotides read TGTGCCAGCAGCGTAGAAGGGGTCCAAGAGACCCAGTACTTC.

This clone was detected only once. This chain joins TRBV5-6 and TRBJ2-7; D unclear. The CDR3 runs 12 residues. The ends were cut back, 4 bases at V and 0 bases at J, with 5 bases in the middle. The V gene's germline CDR1 is SGHDT and CDR2 YYEEEE. The CDR3 sequence: CASSPSSYEQYF. The CDR3 DNA reads as TGTGCCAGCAGCCCTAGCTCCTACGAGCAGTACTTC.

This chain links TRBV19 with TRBJ1-5; possible D gene TRBD1, 5 bases. Trimming pared 3 bases from V and 3 bases from J, leaving 9 bases between. CDR1 is LNHDA, CDR2 SQIVND, per germline (reference sequence). The CDR3 covers 14 residues. Here the CDR3 reads CASSISGYNQPQHF. As DNA, the CDR3 is TGTGCCAGTAGTATCTCAGGGTACAATCAGCCCCAGCATTTT.

The rearrangement uses TRBV5-5 and TRBJ2-1, with no clear D. In germline, CDR1 is SGHKS, CDR2 YYEKEE (reference sequence). Between the trimmed V and J ends, which lost 0 bases and 0 bases, there was a span of 10 bases. This CDR3 region has 16 residues. CDR3 sequence (DNA): TGTGCCAGCAGCTTGGCGTATAGAAGCTCCTACAATGAGCAGTTCTTC. The encoded protein is CASSLAYRSSYNEQFF.

The CDR3 region has the DNA TGTGCCAGCAGTTTGGGACAGGGAAAGTTCCACGAGCAGTACTTC. Its translation: CASSLGQGKFHEQYF. The chain uses TRBV28 and TRBJ2-7, with 9 bases lining up with TRBD1. Per germline, CDR1 MDHEN and CDR2 SYDVKM. There are 15 residues in the CDR3. The V gene end was trimmed by 3 bases and the J gene end by 5 bases; junction bases not matched to a gene: 8. The entire variable domain, with the rest obtained from reference TRBV28 and TRBJ2-7, is as follows: DVKVTQSSRYLVKRTGEKVFLECVQDMDHENMFWYRQDPGLGLRLIYFSYDVKMKEKGDIPEGYSVSREKKERFSLILESASTNQTSMYLCASSLGQGKFHEQYFGPGTRLTVT.

The chain has TRBV6-5 and TRBJ2-1; 7 bases map to TRBD2. In germline, CDR1 is MNHEY, CDR2 SVGAGI. The J segment lost 5 bases and the V segment lost 0 bases, leaving 1 base of the junction unmatched. The CDR3 length is 14 residues. In DNA, the CDR3 is TGTGCCAGCAGTTACTCGGCGGGGGACAATGAGCAGTTCTTC. The encoded protein is CASSYSAGDNEQFF.

Written as DNA, the CDR3 is TGTGCCAGCAGTTTAGAGGGGCGGAACACCGGGGAGCTGTTTTTT. This translates into CASSLEGRNTGELFF. The rearrangement links TRBV27 to TRBJ2-2; D may be TRBD1 or TRBD2 (5 bases each). Germline assignment: CDR1 MNHEY and CDR2 SMNVEV (reference sequence). The length of the CDR3 is 15 residues. V was shortened by 2 bases and J by 1 base, with 8 bases between the two germline ends.